This T cell receptor beta chain came from a study of T-cell memory formation after mild COVID-19. About the research overall: For the most part, TCR clusters were specific to one donor.

Study-level points and caveats: Among CD4+ contracting clones, most were CM and EM, and CD8+ ones EMRA.

Note on this clonotype: The target antigen is unknown.

5'RACE primed from the constant segment yielded TCR alpha and TCR beta cDNA libraries bearing sample barcodes and UMIs. TCRdb reprocessed the 5' RACE reads with MiXCR, giving one entry per CDR3 protein. The sample contains some 97,000 distinct CDR3 sequences, over 8.5% of which appear only once. V was pared by 3 bases and J by 0 bases, with 23 bases between. The CDR3 has 19 amino acids. Germline loops: CDR1 LGHDT, CDR2 YNNKEL (reference sequence). The TCR comes from a man between 18 and 29 years old who had mild COVID-19 (a few samples of this study predate the infection). Cell type and time point are not known. The chain uses TRBV3-1 and TRBJ1-1, with a possible D match to TRBD1 (6 bases). Specimen: PBMCs or a T cell subset sorted from them (not recorded which). Here the CDR3 reads CASSHPGGTPAFMNTEAFF. CDR3 nucleotide sequence: TGTGCCAGCAGCCACCCCGGGGGGACACCCGCATTCATGAACACTGAAGCTTTCTTT.